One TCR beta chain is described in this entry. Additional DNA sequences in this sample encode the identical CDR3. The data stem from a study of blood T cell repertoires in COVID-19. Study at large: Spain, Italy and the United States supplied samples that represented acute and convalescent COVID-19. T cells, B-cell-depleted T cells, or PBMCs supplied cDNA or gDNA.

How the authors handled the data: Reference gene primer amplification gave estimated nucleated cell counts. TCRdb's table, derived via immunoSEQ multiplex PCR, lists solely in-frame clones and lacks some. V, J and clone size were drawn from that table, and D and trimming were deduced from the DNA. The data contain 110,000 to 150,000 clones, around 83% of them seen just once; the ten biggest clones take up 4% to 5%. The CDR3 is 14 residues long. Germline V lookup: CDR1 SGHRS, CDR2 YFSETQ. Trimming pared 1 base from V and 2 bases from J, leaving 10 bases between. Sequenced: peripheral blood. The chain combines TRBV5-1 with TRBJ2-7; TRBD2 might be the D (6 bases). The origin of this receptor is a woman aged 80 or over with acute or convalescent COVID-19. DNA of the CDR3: TGCGCCAGCAGCTTGCTGGGGGGTACCTACGAGCAGTACTTC. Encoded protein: CASSLLGGTYEQYF.